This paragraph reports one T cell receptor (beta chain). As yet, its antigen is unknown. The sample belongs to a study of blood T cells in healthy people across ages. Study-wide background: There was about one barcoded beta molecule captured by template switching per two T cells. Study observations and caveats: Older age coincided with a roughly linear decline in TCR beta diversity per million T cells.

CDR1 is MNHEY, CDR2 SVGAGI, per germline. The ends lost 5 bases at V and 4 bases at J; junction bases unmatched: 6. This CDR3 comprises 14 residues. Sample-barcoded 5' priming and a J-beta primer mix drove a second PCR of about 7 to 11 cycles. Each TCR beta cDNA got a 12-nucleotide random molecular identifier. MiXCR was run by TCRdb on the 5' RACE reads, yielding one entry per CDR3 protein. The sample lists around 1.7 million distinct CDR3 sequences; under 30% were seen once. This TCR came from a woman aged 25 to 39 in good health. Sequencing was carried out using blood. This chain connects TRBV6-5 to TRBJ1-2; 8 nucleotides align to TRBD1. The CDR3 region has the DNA TGTGCCAGCAGTCCGTTCCAGGGGGCCTATGGCTACACCTTC. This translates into CASSPFQGAYGYTF.